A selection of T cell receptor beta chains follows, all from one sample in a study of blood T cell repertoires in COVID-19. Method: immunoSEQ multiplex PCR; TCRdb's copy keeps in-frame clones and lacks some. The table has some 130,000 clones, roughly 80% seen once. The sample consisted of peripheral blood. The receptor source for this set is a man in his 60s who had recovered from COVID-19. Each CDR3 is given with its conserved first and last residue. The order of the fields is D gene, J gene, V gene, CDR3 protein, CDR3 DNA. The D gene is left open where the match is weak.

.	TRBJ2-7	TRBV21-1	CASSKAEDGSYEQYF	TGTGCCAGCAGCAAAGCGGAGGACGGCTCCTACGAGCAGTACTTC
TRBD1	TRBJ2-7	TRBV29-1	CSVEGTGGAEQYF	TGCAGCGTGGAAGGGACAGGAGGGGCCGAGCAGTACTTC
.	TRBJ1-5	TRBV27	CASSLSPSGGQPQHF	TGTGCCAGCAGTTTATCACCCTCGGGGGGACAGCCCCAGCATTTT
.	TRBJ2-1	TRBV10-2	CASSGRDYRAYNEQFF	TGCGCCAGCAGCGGACGGGACTACAGGGCCTACAATGAGCAGTTCTTC
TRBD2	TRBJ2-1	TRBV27	CASRALAGNNEQFF	TGTGCCAGCAGGGCACTAGCGGGAAACAATGAGCAGTTCTTC
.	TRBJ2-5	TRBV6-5	CASTPGLRETQYF	TGTGCCAGCACCCCAGGGCTCAGGGAGACCCAGTACTTC
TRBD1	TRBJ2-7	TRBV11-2	CASSRMGQGAYEQYF	TGTGCCAGCAGCCGCATGGGACAGGGGGCCTACGAGCAGTACTTC
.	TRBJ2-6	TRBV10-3	CAISESYRSSGANVLTF	TGTGCCATCAGTGAGTCATATCGGAGCTCTGGGGCCAACGTCCTGACTTTC
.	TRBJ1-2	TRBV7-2	CASSVQGNSGHGYTF	TGTGCCAGCAGCGTACAGGGAAATTCTGGGCATGGCTACACCTTC
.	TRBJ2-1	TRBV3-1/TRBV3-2	CASSQGPRDGEQFF	TGTGCCAGCAGCCAAGGTCCCAGGGATGGGGAGCAGTTCTTC